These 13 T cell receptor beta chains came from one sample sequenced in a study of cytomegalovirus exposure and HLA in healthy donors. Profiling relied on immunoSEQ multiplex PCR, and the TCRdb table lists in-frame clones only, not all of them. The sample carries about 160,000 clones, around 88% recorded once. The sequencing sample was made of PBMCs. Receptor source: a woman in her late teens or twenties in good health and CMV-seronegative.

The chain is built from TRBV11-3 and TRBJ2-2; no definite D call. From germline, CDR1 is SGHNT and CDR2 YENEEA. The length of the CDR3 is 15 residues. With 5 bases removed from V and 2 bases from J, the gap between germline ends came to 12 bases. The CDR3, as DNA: TGTGCCAGCAGCAAAGACACTTTCAACACCGGGGAGCTGTTTTTT. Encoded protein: CASSKDTFNTGELFF.

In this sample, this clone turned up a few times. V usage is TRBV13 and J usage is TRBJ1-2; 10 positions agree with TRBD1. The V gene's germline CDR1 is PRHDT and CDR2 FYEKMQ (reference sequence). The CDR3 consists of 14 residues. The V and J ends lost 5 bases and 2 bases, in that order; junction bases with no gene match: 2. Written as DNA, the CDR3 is TGTGCCAGCAGCCAGGGACAGGGGAACTATGGCTACACCTTC. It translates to CASSQGQGNYGYTF.

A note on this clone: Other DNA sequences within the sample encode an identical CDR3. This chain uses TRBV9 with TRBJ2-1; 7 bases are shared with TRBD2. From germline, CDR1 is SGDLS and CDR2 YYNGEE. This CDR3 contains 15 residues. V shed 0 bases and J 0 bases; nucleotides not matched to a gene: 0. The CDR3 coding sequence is TGTGCCAGCAGCGTAGCGGGGGGCTCCTACAATGAGCAGTTCTTC. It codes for CASSVAGGSYNEQFF.

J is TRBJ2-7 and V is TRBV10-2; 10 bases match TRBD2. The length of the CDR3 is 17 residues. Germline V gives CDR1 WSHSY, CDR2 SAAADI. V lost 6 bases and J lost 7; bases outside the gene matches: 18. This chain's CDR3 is CASRSVGLADDSYEQYF. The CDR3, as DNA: TGCGCCAGCAGGTCCGTAGGACTAGCGGATGACTCTTATGAGCAGTACTTC.

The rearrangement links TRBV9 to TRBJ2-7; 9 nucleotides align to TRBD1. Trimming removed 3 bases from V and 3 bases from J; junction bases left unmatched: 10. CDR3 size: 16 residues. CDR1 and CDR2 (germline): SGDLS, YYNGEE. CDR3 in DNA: TGTGCCAGCAGCGCCTCATCCGGGACAGGGTTCTACGAGCAGTACTTC. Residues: CASSASSGTGFYEQYF. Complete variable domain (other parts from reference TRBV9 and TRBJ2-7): DSGVTQTPKHLITATGQRVTLRCSPRSGDLSVYWYQQSLDQGLQFLIQYYNGEERAKGNILERFSAQQFPDLHSELNLSSLELGDSALYFCASSASSGTGFYEQYFGPGTRLTVT.

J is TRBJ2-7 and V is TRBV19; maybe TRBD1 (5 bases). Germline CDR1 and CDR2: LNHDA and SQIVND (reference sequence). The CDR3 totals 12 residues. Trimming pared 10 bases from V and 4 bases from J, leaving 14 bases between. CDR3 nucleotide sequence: TGTGCCACCGGAGACAGCGCGTACGAGCAGTACTTC. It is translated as CATGDSAYEQYF.

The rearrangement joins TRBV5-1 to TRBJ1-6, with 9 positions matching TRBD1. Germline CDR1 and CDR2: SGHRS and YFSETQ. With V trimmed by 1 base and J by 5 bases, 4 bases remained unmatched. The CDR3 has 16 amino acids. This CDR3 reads CASSLSGTGNNSPLHF. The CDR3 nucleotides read TGCGCCAGCAGCTTGAGCGGGACAGGGAATAATTCACCCCTCCACTTT.

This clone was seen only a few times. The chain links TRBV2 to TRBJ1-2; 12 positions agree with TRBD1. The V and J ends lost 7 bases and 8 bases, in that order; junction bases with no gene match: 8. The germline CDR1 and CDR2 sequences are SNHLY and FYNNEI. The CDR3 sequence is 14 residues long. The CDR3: CASIRWGQGAGYTF. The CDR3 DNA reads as TGTGCCAGCATACGATGGGGACAGGGGGCCGGCTACACCTTC.

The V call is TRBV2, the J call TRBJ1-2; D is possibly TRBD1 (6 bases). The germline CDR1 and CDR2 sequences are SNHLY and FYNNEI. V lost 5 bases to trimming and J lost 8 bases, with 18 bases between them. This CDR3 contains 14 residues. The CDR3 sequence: CASSWTVPQEGYTF. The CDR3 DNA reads TGTGCCAGCAGTTGGACAGTCCCCCAGGAGGGCTACACCTTC.

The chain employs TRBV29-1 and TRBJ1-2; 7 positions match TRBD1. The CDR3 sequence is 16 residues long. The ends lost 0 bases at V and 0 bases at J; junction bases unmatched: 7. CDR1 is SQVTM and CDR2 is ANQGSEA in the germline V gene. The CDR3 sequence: CSVEDRQGVTNYGYTF. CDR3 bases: TGCAGCGTTGAAGATAGACAGGGCGTTACTAACTATGGCTACACCTTC.

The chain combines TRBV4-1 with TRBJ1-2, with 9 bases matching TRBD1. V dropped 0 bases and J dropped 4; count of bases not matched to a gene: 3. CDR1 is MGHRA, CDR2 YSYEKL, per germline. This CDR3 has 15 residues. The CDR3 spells CASSQDTGGGYGYTF. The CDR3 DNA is TGCGCCAGCAGCCAAGATACAGGGGGCGGCTATGGCTACACCTTC.

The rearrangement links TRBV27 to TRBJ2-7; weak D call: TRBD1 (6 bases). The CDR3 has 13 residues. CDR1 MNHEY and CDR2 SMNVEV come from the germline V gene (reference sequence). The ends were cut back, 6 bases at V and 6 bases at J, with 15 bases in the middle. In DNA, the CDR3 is TGTGCCAGCAGGGACAGTGAATGGGGCGAGCAGTACTTC. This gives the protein CASRDSEWGEQYF.

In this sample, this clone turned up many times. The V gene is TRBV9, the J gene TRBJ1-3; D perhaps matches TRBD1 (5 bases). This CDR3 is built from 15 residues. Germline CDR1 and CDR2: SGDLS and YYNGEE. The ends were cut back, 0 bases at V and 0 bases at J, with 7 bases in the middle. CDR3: CASSVVGDSGNTIYF. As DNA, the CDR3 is TGTGCCAGCAGCGTAGTAGGGGACTCTGGAAACACCATATATTTT.